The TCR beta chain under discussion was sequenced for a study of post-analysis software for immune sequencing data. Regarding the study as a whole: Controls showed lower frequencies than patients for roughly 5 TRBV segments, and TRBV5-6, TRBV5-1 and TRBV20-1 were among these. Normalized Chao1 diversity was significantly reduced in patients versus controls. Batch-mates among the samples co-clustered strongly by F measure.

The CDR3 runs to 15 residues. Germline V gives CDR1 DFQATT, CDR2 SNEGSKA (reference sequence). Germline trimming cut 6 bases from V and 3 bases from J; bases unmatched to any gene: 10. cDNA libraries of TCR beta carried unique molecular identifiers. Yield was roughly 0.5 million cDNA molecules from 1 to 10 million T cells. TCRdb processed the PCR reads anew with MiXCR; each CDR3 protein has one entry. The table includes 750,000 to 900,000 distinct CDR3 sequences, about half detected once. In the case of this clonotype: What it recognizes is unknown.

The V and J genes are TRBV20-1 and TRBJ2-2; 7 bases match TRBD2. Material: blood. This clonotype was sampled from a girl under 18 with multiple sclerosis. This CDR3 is CSARMGGSDTGELFF. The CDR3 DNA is TGCAGTGCCCGCATGGGGGGGTCGGACACCGGGGAGCTGTTTTTT.